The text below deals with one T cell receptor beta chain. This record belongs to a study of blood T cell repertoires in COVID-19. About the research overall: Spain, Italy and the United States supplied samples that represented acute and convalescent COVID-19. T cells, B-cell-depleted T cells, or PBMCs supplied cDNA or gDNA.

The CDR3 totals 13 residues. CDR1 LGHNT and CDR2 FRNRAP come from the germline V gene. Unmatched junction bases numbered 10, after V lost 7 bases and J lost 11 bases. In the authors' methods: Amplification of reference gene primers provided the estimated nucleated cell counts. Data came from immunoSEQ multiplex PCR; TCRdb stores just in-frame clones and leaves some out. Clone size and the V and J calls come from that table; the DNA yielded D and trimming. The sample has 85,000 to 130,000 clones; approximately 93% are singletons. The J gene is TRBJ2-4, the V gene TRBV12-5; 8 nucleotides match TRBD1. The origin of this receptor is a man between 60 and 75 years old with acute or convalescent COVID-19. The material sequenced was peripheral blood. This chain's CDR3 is CASVLGQGGVQYF. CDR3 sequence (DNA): TGTGCTAGTGTTCTAGGACAGGGAGGAGTTCAGTACTTC.